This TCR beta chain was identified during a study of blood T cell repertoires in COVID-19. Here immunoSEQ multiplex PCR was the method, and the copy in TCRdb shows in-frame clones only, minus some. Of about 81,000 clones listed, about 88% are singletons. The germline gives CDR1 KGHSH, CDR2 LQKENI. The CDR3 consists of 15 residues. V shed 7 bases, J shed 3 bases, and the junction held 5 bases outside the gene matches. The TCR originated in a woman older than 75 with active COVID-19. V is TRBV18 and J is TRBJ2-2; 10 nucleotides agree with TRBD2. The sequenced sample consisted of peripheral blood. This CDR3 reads CASFSGLAHTGELFF. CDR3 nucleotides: TGTGCCAGCTTCTCGGGACTAGCGCACACCGGGGAGCTGTTTTTT.